This T cell receptor (beta chain) is drawn from a study of shared clonotypes between healthy human individuals. Overall study context: Researchers drew samples from a couple of women and three men aged 18 to 49.

The assay was immunoSEQ multiplex PCR, and TCRdb's table has in-frame clones only and misses some. The sample has 1.5 million to 2.5 million clones, approximately 94% seen once; the top ten hold around 1.2%. This clone was seen more than once but under ten times. Positive CCR7 selection of CD45RO-negative cells yielded the naive CD8 cells, and terminally differentiated effector memory CD45RA+ cells were excluded. CDR1 is SEHNR, CDR2 FQNEAQ, per germline (reference sequence). The CDR3 runs 15 residues. V trimming: 5 bases; J trimming: 1 base; junction bases outside the gene matches: 6. The receptor comes from a man aged 18 to 35 in good health. Material: naive CD8+ T cells sorted from blood. The chain couples TRBV7-9 to TRBJ2-7; 9 bases line up with TRBD1. CDR3 in amino acids: CASSPAGQGSYEQYF. The CDR3 DNA follows: TGTGCCAGCAGCCCAGCCGGACAGGGGTCCTACGAGCAGTACTTC.